These T cell receptor beta chains were read from a single sample in a study of early T cells in non-severe SARS-CoV-2 infection. TCRdb re-analysed the 5' RACE reads in MiXCR, keeping a single row per CDR3 protein. Of over 35,000 distinct CDR3 sequences in the sample, approximately 6.1% are singletons; the top ten hold less than 25%. The sample in question was whole blood, obtained at baseline. The receptors stem from an adult who was a healthcare worker with PCR-confirmed SARS-CoV-2 infection or an uninfected control (not recorded which). Both conserved end residues are part of each CDR3. The D gene is left open where the match is weak. Clone size is shown for a subset of rows, as once, few, many or a class of expanded clone.

V,size,J,D,DNA,CDR3
TRBV11-2,few,TRBJ2-4,NA,TGTGCCAGCAGCCCGACAGGTGGGAACATTCAGTACTTC,CASSPTGGNIQYF
TRBV9,NA,TRBJ2-7,TRBD1,TGTGCCAGCAGCGTGGGGGACAGGGTAGTCTACGAGCAGTACTTC,CASSVGDRVVYEQYF
TRBV11-2,NA,TRBJ1-1,TRBD1,TGTGCCAGCAGCTCTCTCCGGGACAGGGCTGCTGAAGCTTTCTTT,CASSSLRDRAAEAFF
TRBV7-6,many,TRBJ2-7,NA,TGTGCCAGCAGCCCCACGCAGGGGGGGCACTACGAGCAGTACTTC,CASSPTQGGHYEQYF
TRBV4-3,medium-sized,TRBJ1-1,NA,TGCGCCAGCAGCCAAGAACGTCTCATGAACACTGAAGCTTTCTTT,CASSQERLMNTEAFF
TRBV18,many,TRBJ1-1,NA,TGTGCCAGCTCGCAAGACACCTTTGAAGCTTTCTTT,CASSQDTFEAFF
TRBV9,few,TRBJ2-5,NA,TGTGCCAGCAGCGAGGGAGAGACCCAGTACTTC,CASSEGETQYF
TRBV4-3,few,TRBJ2-3,TRBD2,TGCGCCAGCAGCCAAGATGCGAGCGGGATGACAGATACGCAGTATTTT,CASSQDASGMTDTQYF
TRBV24-1,NA,TRBJ2-5,TRBD1,TGTGCCACCAGCGAACCGACAGGGGGATCCGGGGAGACCCAGTACTTC,CATSEPTGGSGETQYF
TRBV3-1,few,TRBJ1-5,TRBD1,TGTGCCAGCAGCCCCCAACAGGGGCAGCCCCAGCATTTT,CASSPQQGQPQHF
TRBV3-1,many,TRBJ2-3,TRBD2,TGTGCCAGCAGCCAAGGGGGACTAGCGGGATCACGTACGCAGTATTTT,CASSQGGLAGSRTQYF
TRBV7-9,many,TRBJ1-1,TRBD1,TGTGCCAGCAGCACGGGACAGGGGTCGGGGGCTTTCTTT,CASSTGQGSGAFF
TRBV14,few,TRBJ1-1,NA,TGTGCCAGCAGCCCTTATATGAACACTGAAGCTTTCTTT,CASSPYMNTEAFF
TRBV20-1,few,TRBJ2-3,NA,TGCAGTGCAAGACCTCTCGATGGCCGCACAGATACGCAGTATTTT,CSARPLDGRTDTQYF
TRBV18,few,TRBJ2-2,TRBD2,TGTGCCAGCTCACCGGGACTAGCGGGAGACACCGGGGAGCTGTTTTTT,CASSPGLAGDTGELFF
TRBV20-1,many,TRBJ2-3,TRBD2,TGCAGTGCTAGAGATGGGCATAGCGGGAGGGCCCTCGGTGAGGCAGATACGCAGTATTTT,CSARDGHSGRALGEADTQYF
TRBV7-2,NA,TRBJ2-1,NA,TGTGCCAGCAGCCCACTGGGCCAGCACAATGAGCAGTTCTTC,CASSPLGQHNEQFF
TRBV5-8,many,TRBJ2-3,TRBD2,TGTGCCAGCACGACGTCCATGGGACTACTAACTTGGTATTTT,CASTTSMGLLTWYF
TRBV29-1,many,TRBJ2-5,NA,TGCAGCGTTGTTTACTATACAGAGACCCAGTACTTC,CSVVYYTETQYF
TRBV21-1,few,TRBJ1-2,NA,TGTGCCAGCAGAAGAAACGTTGGCTACACCTTC,CASRRNVGYTF
TRBV20-1,NA,TRBJ2-7,TRBD1,TGCAGTGCGGCGACAGGGTCAAGCTCCTACGAGCAGTACTTC,CSAATGSSSYEQYF
TRBV7-6,few,TRBJ2-5,TRBD2,TGTGCCAGCAGCCATCGTACTAGCGGGGCGCGACAGTTAGTAGAGACCCAGTACTTC,CASSHRTSGARQLVETQYF
TRBV19,NA,TRBJ2-7,TRBD1,TGTGCCAGTAGTACCGCTCCGGGGACAGTCCCATCCTTC,CASSTAPGTVPSF
TRBV7-9,many,TRBJ1-1,NA,TGTGCCAGCAGCTCCGGACAGATGAACACTGAAGCTTTCTTT,CASSSGQMNTEAFF